What follows are 10 T cell receptor beta chains derived from one specimen sequenced in a study of blood T cell repertoires in COVID-19. Only in-frame clones appear in the TCRdb table, and some are missing; sequencing was by immunoSEQ multiplex PCR. The table includes approximately 190,000 clones, 84% detected once. Sequenced material: peripheral blood. The receptors come from a man younger than 40 with active or convalescent COVID-19.

The chain carries TRBV28 and TRBJ1-2; the match to TRBD1 covers 8 bases. The CDR3 contains 13 residues. J was trimmed by 7 bases and V by 5 bases; bases with no gene match: 6. Germline V lookup: CDR1 MDHEN, CDR2 SYDVKM. The CDR3 DNA reads as TGTGCCAGCAGTGACAGGGGTTCGTTTGGCTACACCTTC. Its protein is CASSDRGSFGYTF.

This chain connects TRBV7-3 to TRBJ1-6; 9 bases line up with TRBD1. Trimming took 5 bases from V and 5 from J; bases not matched to a gene: 4. The CDR3 is made up of 15 amino acids. In germline, CDR1 is SGHTA, CDR2 FQGTGA. In DNA, the CDR3 is TGTGCCAGCAGCCCACAGGGGGCCGATAATTCACCCCTCCACTTT. Translating it yields CASSPQGADNSPLHF.

The CDR3 loop is CAIPGGINGYTF. CDR3 nucleotides: TGTGCCATCCCGGGGGGGATAAATGGCTACACCTTC. J is TRBJ1-2 and V is TRBV19; D perhaps matches TRBD1 (5 bases). The V end lost 10 bases, the J end lost 6 bases, and 15 bases lay between the germline ends. Germline V lookup: CDR1 LNHDA, CDR2 SQIVND (reference sequence). The CDR3 runs to 12 residues.

The CDR3 sequence is CASSWRASTDTQYF. CDR3 nucleotides: TGTGCCAGTAGTTGGCGGGCGAGCACAGATACGCAGTATTTT. This chain joins TRBV19 and TRBJ2-3; tentative D call: TRBD2 (5 bases). The CDR3 totals 14 residues. Trimming shortened V by 5 bases and J by 0 bases, and 9 bases separated the two germline ends. Germline V CDR1 and CDR2: LNHDA, SQIVND (reference sequence).

The chain has TRBV2 and TRBJ1-1, with a weak D call TRBD1 (6 bases). V lost 6 bases and J 1 base, leaving 9 bases between the germline ends. Looked up from germline, CDR1 is SNHLY and CDR2 is FYNNEI. The CDR3 totals 13 residues. The CDR3 is CASRGTPNTEAFF. The CDR3 DNA reads as TGTGCCAGCAGGGGGACACCGAACACTGAAGCTTTCTTT. Supplemented by reference TRBV2 and TRBJ1-1, the full variable domain reads EPEVTQTPSHQVTQMGQEVILRCVPISNHLYFYWYRQILGQKVEFLVSFYNNEISEKSEIFDDQFSVERPDGSNFTLKIRSTKLEDSAMYFCASRGTPNTEAFFGQGTRLTVV.

The genes are TRBV28 and TRBJ1-1, with 7 bases identical to TRBD1. V trimming: 2 bases; J trimming: 9 bases; junction bases outside the gene matches: 9. The CDR3 length is 14 residues. CDR1 and CDR2 (germline): MDHEN, SYDVKM. Here the CDR3 DNA reads TGTGCCAGCAGTTTAAATGGAGGGGGCGTCCAAGCTTTCTTT. Residues: CASSLNGGGVQAFF.

The CDR3, as DNA: TGTGCCAGCAGTGCCGGGGACCAGGGGAATGGTCAGCCCCAGCATTTT. Its translation: CASSAGDQGNGQPQHF. V usage is TRBV11-2 and J usage is TRBJ1-5; tentatively, D is TRBD1 (6 bases). The CDR3 sequence is 16 residues long. V was trimmed by 6 bases and J by 6 bases, leaving 21 bases between them. CDR1 SGHAT and CDR2 FQNNGV come from the germline V gene.

The gene calls are TRBV27 and TRBJ2-3, with TRBD2 matching over 10 bases. CDR1 is MNHEY and CDR2 is SMNVEV in the germline V gene (reference sequence). With V trimmed by 5 bases and J by 6 bases, 11 bases remained unmatched. The CDR3 length is 16 residues. The CDR3 nucleotides read TGTGCCAGCAGTGAACGAGCGGGGGGGCCTCGCGATACGCAGTATTTT. This translates into CASSERAGGPRDTQYF.

The V call is TRBV30, the J call TRBJ1-2, with TRBD1 identical over 7 bases. The V and J ends lost 1 base and 4 bases, in that order; junction bases with no gene match: 9. The germline V gene encodes CDR1 GTSNPN and CDR2 SVGIG (reference sequence). The CDR3 totals 15 residues. CDR3 residues: CAWSGDRERGYGYTF. DNA for the CDR3: TGTGCCTGGAGTGGTGACAGGGAACGCGGCTATGGCTACACCTTC.

This sequence joins TRBV6-5 and TRBJ1-6; 10 positions agree with TRBD1. Losses at the gene ends were 9 bases for V and 7 bases for J; bases not matched to a gene: 3. The CDR3 loop spans 13 amino acids. Germline CDR1 MNHEY, CDR2 SVGAGI. The CDR3 loop reads CASLDRGNSPLHF. The CDR3 coding sequence is TGTGCCAGTCTGGACAGGGGGAATTCACCCCTCCACTTT.